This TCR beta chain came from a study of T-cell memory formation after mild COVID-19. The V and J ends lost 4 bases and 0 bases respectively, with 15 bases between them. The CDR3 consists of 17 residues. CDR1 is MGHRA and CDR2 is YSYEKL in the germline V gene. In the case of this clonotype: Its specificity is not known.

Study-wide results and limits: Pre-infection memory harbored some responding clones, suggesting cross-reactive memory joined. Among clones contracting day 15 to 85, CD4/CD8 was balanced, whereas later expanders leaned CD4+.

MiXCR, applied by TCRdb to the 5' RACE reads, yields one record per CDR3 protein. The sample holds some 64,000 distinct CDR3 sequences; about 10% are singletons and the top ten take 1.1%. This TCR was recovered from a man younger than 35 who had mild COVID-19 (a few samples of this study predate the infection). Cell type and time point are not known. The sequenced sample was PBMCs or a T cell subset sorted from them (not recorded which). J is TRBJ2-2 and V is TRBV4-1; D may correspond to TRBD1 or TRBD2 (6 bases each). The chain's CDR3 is CASSRILGGPNTGELFF. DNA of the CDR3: TGCGCCAGCAGCCGTATCCTCGGGGGCCCGAACACCGGGGAGCTGTTTTTT.